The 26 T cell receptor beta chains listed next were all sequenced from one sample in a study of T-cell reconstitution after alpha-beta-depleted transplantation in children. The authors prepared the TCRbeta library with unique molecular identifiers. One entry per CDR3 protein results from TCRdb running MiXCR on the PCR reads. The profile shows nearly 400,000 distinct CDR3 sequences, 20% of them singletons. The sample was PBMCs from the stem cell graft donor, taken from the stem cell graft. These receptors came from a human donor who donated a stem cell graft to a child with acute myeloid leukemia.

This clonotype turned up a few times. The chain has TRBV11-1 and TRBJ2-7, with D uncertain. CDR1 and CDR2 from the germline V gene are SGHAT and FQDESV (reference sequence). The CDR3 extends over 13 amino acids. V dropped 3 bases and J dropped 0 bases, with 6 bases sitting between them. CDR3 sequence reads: CASSFSDSYEQYF. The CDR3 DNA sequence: TGTGCCAGCAGCTTCTCGGACTCCTACGAGCAGTACTTC. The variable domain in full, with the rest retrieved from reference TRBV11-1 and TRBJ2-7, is EAEVAQSPRYKITEKSQAVAFWCDPISGHATLYWYRQILGQGPELLVQFQDESVVDDSQLPKDRFSAERLKGVDSTLKIQPAELGDSAMYLCASSFSDSYEQYFGPGTRLTVT.

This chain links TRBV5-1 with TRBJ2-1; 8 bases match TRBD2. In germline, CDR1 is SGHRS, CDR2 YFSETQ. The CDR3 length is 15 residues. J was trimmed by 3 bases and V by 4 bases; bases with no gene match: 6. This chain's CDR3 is CASSDEAGVYNEQFF. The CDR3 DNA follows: TGCGCCAGCAGCGATGAAGCGGGAGTCTACAATGAGCAGTTCTTC.

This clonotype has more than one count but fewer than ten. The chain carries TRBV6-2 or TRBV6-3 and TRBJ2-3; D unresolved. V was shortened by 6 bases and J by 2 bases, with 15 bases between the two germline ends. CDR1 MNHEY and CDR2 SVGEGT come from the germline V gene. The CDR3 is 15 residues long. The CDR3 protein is CASRLLWRPTDTQYF. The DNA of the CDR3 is TGTGCCAGCAGACTTCTATGGAGACCCACAGATACGCAGTATTTT.

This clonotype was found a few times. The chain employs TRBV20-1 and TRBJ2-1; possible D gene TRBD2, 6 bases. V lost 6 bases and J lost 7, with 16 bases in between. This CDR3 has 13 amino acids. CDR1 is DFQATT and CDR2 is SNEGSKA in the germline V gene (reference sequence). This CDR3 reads CSAGEVTGNEQFF. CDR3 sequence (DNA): TGCAGTGCGGGGGAGGTAACGGGGAATGAGCAGTTCTTC.

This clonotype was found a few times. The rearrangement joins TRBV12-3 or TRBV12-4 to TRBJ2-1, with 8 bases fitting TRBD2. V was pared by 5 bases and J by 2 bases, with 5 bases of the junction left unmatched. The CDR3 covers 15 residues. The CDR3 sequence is CASSTTSDPYNEQFF. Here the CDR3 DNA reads TGTGCCAGCAGTACGACTAGCGATCCCTACAATGAGCAGTTCTTC.

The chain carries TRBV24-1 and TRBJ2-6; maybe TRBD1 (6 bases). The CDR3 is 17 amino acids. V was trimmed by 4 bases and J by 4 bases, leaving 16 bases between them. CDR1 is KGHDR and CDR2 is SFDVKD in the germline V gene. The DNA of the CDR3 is TGTGCCACCAGTGAGTCACCAGGGGTAGCCGGGGCCAACGTCCTGACTTTC. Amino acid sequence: CATSESPGVAGANVLTF.

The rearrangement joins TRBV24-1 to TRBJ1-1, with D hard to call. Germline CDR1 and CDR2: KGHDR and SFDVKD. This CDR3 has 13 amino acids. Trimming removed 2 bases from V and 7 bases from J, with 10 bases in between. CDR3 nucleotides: TGTGCCACCAGTGATTCGAGACGGGGTGAAGCTTTCTTT. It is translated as CATSDSRRGEAFF.

CDR3: CATSDESYQPQHF. DNA of the CDR3: TGTGCCACCAGTGACGAATCTTATCAGCCCCAGCATTTT. The gene calls are TRBV24-1 and TRBJ1-5, with D unresolved. The CDR3 loop spans 13 amino acids. Germline V gene sequence: CDR1 KGHDR, CDR2 SFDVKD. The ends were cut back, 4 bases at V and 5 bases at J, with 8 bases in the middle.

The CDR3 nucleotides read TGTGCCACCAGTGATTTTTCCCGCACAGATACGCAGTATTTT. This codes for CATSDFSRTDTQYF. This chain joins TRBV24-1 and TRBJ2-3; no firm D call. In germline, CDR1 is KGHDR, CDR2 SFDVKD. The CDR3 contains 14 residues. V was cut by 1 base and J by 1 base, with 5 bases left in between.

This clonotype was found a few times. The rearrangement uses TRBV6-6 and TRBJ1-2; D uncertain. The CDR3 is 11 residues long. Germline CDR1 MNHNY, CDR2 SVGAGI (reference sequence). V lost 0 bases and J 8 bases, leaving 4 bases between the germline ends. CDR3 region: CASSYSWGYTF. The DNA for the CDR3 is TGTGCCAGCAGTTACTCCTGGGGCTACACCTTC.

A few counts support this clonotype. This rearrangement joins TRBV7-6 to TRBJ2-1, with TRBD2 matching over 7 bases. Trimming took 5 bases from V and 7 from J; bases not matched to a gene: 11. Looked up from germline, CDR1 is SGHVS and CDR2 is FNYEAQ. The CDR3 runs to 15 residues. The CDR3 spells CASSLKVSGINEQFF. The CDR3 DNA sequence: TGTGCCAGCAGCCTTAAAGTGAGCGGGATTAATGAGCAGTTCTTC. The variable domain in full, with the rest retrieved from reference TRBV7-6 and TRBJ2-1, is GAGVSQSPRYKVTKRGQDVALRCDPISGHVSLYWYRQALGQGPEFLTYFNYEAQQDKSGLPNDRFSAERPEGSISTLTIQRTEQRDSAMYRCASSLKVSGINEQFFGPGTRLTVL.

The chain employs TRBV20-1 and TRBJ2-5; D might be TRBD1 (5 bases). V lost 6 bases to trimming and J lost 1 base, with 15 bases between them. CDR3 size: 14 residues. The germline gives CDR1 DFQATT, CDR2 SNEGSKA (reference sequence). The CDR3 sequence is CSAGQGTFQETQYF. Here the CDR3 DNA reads TGCAGTGCGGGCCAGGGCACCTTCCAAGAGACCCAGTACTTC.

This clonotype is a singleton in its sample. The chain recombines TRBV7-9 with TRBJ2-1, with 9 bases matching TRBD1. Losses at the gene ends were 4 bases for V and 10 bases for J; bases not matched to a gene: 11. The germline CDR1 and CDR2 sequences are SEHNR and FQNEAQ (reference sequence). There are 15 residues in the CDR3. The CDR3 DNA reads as TGTGCCAGCAGCTCCCGGACAGGGGACCTGGGGGAGCAGTTCTTC. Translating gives CASSSRTGDLGEQFF.

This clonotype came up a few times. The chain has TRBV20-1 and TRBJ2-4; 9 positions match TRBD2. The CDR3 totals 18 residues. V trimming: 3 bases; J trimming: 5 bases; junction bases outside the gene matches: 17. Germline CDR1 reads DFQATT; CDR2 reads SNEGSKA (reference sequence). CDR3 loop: CSASLGRLAGTMENIQYF. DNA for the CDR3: TGCAGTGCTAGTTTGGGTCGGCTAGCGGGAACCATGGAAAACATTCAGTACTTC.

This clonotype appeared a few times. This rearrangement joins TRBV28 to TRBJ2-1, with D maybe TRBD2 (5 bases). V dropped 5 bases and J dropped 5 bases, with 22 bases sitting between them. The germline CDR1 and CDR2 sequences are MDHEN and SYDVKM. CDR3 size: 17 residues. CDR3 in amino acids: CASSPYLRLAPNNEQFF. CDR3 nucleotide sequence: TGTGCCAGCAGTCCCTACTTGAGGCTAGCCCCGAACAATGAGCAGTTCTTC.

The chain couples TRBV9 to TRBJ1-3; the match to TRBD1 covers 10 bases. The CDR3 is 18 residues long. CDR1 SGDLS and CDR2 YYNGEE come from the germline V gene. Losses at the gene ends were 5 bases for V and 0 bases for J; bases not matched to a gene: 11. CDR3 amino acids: CASSVRDRGYPSGNTIYF. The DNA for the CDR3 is TGTGCCAGCAGTGTCCGGGACAGGGGCTACCCCTCTGGAAACACCATATATTTT.

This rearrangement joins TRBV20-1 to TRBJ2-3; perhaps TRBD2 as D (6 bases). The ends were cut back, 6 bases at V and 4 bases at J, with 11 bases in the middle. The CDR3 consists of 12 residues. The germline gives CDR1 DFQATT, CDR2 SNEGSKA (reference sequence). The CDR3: CSAEGEADTQYF. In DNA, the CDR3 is TGCAGTGCGGAGGGAGAGGCAGATACGCAGTATTTT.

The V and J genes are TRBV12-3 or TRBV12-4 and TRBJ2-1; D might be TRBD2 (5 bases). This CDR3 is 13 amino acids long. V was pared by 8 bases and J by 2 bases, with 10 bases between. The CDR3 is CASLRDPYNEQFF. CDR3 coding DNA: TGTGCCAGCTTGAGGGATCCCTACAATGAGCAGTTCTTC.

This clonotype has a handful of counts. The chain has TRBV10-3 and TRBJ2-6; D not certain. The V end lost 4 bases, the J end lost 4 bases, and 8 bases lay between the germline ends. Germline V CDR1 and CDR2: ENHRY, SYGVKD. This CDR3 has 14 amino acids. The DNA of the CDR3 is TGTGCCATCAGTGCGGGTTCCGGGGCCAACGTCCTGACTTTC. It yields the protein CAISAGSGANVLTF.

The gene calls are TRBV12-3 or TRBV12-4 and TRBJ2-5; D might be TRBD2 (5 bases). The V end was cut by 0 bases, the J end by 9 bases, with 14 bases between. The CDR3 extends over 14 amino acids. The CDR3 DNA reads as TGTGCCAGCAGTTTAGCGGGCCGGACCGGGGCCCAGTACTTC. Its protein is CASSLAGRTGAQYF.

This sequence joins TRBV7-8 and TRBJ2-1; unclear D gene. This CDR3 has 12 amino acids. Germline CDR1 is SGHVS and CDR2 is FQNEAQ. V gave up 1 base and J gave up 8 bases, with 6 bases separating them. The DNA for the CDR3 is TGTGCCAGCAGCTTAGTGAATGATGAGCAGTTCTTC. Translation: CASSLVNDEQFF.

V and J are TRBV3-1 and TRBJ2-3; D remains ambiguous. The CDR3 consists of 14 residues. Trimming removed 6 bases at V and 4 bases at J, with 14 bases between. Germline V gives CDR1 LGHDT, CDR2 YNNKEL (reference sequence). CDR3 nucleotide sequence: TGTGCCAGCAGATTATCATTATTCGCAGATACGCAGTATTTT. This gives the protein CASRLSLFADTQYF.

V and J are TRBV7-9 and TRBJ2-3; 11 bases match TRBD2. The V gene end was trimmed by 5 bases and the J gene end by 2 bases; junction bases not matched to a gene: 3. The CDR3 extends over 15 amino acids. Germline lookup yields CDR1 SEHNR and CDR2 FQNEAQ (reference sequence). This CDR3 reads CASSQLAGDTDTQYF. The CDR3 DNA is TGTGCCAGCAGCCAACTAGCGGGAGACACAGATACGCAGTATTTT. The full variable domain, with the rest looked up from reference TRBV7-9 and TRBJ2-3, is DTGVSQNPRHKITKRGQNVTFRCDPISEHNRLYWYRQTLGQGPEFLTYFQNEAQLEKSRLLSDRFSAERPKGSFSTLEIQRTEQGDSAMYLCASSQLAGDTDTQYFGPGTRLTVL.

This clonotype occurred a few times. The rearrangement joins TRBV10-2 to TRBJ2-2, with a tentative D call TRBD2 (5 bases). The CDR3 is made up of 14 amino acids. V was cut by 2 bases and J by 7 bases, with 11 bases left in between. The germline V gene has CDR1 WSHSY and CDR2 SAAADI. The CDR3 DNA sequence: TGCGCCAGCAGTGAGGGAGGCAGGATCGGGGAGCTGTTTTTT. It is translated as CASSEGGRIGELFF.

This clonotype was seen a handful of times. The CDR3 DNA follows: TGTGCCAGCAGTGAAGGTTCTAGGACACTAGCGAGAGAGCAGTACTTC. This gives the protein CASSEGSRTLAREQYF. The chain carries TRBV2 and TRBJ2-7; 7 bases fit TRBD2. The V and J ends lost 1 base and 7 bases, in that order; junction bases with no gene match: 13. Germline loops: CDR1 SNHLY, CDR2 FYNNEI. This CDR3 has 16 residues.

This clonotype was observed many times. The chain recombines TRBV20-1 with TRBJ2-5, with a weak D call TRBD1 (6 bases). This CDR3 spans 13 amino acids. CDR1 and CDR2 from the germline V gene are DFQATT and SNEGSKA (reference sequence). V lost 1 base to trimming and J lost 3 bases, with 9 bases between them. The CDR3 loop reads CSARGTGKETQYF. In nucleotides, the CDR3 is TGCAGTGCTAGAGGAACAGGGAAAGAGACCCAGTACTTC.